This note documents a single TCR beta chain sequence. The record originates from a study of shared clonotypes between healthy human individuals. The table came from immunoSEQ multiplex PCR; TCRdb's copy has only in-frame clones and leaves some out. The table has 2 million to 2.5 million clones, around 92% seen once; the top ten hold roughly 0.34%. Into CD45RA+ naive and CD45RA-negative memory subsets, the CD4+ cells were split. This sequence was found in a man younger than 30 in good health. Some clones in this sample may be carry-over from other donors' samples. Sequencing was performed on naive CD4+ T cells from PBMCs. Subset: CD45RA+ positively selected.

Here the CDR3 DNA reads TGTGCCAGCAGCGAGGACAGGAGCTCCTACGAGCAGTACTTC. Translating gives CASSEDRSSYEQYF. The chain is built from TRBV5-4 and TRBJ2-7; 7 bases fit TRBD1. The germline V gene has CDR1 SGHNT and CDR2 YYREEE (reference sequence). V shed 4 bases and J 0 bases; nucleotides not matched to a gene: 4. This CDR3 contains 14 residues.